This T cell receptor (beta chain) derives from a study of T-cell reconstitution after alpha-beta-depleted transplantation in children. General study points: Several patients had high TCRbeta diversity at day 60; it came from surviving recipient T cells and thymic progenitors.

This clonotype has ten or more counts. Its specificity is unknown. Unique molecular identifiers were incorporated when the TCRbeta library was constructed. MiXCR, run by TCRdb on the PCR reads, gives a single entry per CDR3 protein. The table includes 300,000 to 400,000 distinct CDR3 sequences, roughly 16% detected once. Germline CDR1 ENHRY, CDR2 SYGVKD. The V end was cut by 2 bases, the J end by 6 bases, with 11 bases between. The CDR3 contains 13 residues. The rearrangement joins TRBV10-3 to TRBJ2-7; D might be TRBD2 (5 bases). This sequence was found in a male patient between 2 and 15 years old who had a stem cell transplant for acute lymphoblastic leukemia, so the T cells may come from the graft donor. This material consisted of PBMCs, mostly from graft donor cells, taken 360 days after TCRalphabeta/CD19-depleted stem cell transplant. The CDR3 loop reads CAISEGGLFEQYF. DNA of the CDR3: TGTGCCATCAGTGAGGGAGGTCTCTTCGAGCAGTACTTC.